This TCR beta chain derives from a study of T cells after posttransplantation cyclophosphamide (dated by TCRdb to between 2015 and 2016). As for the study more broadly: The study tracked T cell repertoire reconstitution by TRB sequencing after myeloablative bone marrow transplantation using posttransplantation cyclophosphamide as GVHD prophylaxis. Antigen receptor sequencing covered samples from about 40 PTCy-treated patients and 16 of their related bone marrow donors. Blood from all 35 or so PTCy patients who had 1-year posttransplant specimens underwent TRB sequencing. TRB sequencing was also done on up to about 3 additional blood samples from 2 to 5.2 years after transplant in 3 patients, and on pretransplant blood from 4 patients. Because TRA and TRB clonality correlated tightly in about ten samples, the subsequent TCR analyses were limited to TRB only. Public TRB sequences were checked against a database of over 3,500 sequences associated with responses to pathogens, tumor antigens, self-antigens and alloantigens. The investigation overall reported the following: The TRB repertoires of T cells infiltrating skin or GI tract showed only limited overlap with the TRB repertoires of T cells in blood. Across more than 35 patients, recipient CMV seropositivity and CMV reactivation were highly associated with TRB clonality; PTCy diversity was similar to CNI/methotrexate controls. Donor-recipient similarity was low at 1-2 months but rose over the first year, and later blood repertoires were often dominated by donor CD8+ memory clones.

Naive T cells were defined as viable CD3+CD4+ or CD3+CD8+ cells that were CCR7+CD45RA+CD45RO-CD95-CD27+CD28+. On the day of marrow donation, related bone marrow donors gave peripheral blood samples. Peripheral blood and bone marrow mononuclear cells were isolated by Ficoll-Hypaque density centrifugation and cryopreserved. Sorting of CD4+ and CD8+ T cells, including naive and memory subsets, was performed by FACS on a FACSAria II. Genomic DNA was the input for TRB sequencing, which was run either with the immunoSEQ assay at survey resolution or with the hsTCRB kit. The paper's processing steps were these. Initial read processing used immunoSEQ software, and repertoire analyses used the LymphoSeq R package. Clonality was computed as 1 minus normalized Shannon entropy; Gini coefficient was also calculated for each TRB dataset. To infer phenotypes in unsorted samples, TRB sequences from sorted subsets of the recipient or donor were mapped onto the unsorted samples of the same recipient. The clones in this table, taken by TCRdb from immuneACCESS, are in-frame only. Not every clone is retained; where verified, under half of the shortfall comes from an unresolved V gene, and the cause of the rest is unknown. V and J calls and clone size are given by that table; D and trimming were obtained from the DNA. The sample records tens of thousands of clones, about 91% of which are singletons. 0.095% to 0.12% of the sample comes from the top ten.

The CDR3 spans 15 residues, from the cysteine through the phenylalanine. Kept here is only the CDR3 DNA, which spans 45 bases and is read in frame from base 1. V is trimmed back by 6 bases and J by 0 bases, and the junction contains 8 bases that no gene match accounts for. The germline V gene specifies SQVTM as CDR1 and ANQGSEA as CDR2. With regard to this clone: Its antigen remains unidentified. The record has no base qualities; no much larger clone is one base away.

The clonotype comes from a man aged 30 to 45 in good health and a related stem cell transplant donor. The rearrangement combines TRBV29-1 with TRBJ1-3, with TRBD1 matching 7 junction bases. Sequenced sample: naive CD4+ T cells sorted from blood. The CDR3 is CSVGQVSSSGNTIYF. The DNA sequence is TGCAGCGTAGGACAGGTCTCAAGCTCTGGAAACACCATATATTTT.